The subject of this entry is one T cell receptor beta chain. Its specificity is unknown. Second-dose schedules of about 4 or about 12 weeks were combined. These data originate in a study of T cell responses to AZD1222 COVID-19 vaccine. Study conclusions and caveats: Clonal diversity may have been underestimated in mostly white British donors.

Measured with immunoSEQ multiplex PCR; TCRdb has only the in-frame clones, and not every one. The repertoire includes about 120,000 clones, approximately 94% of them detected once, and 4% to 6% sits in the top ten. The source was peripheral blood, collected 28 days after the second AZD1222 dose. This clonotype was sampled from an adult who received the AZD1222 COVID-19 vaccine.

The chain's CDR3 is CASSLGTGGQPQHF. CDR3 coding DNA: TGCGCCAGCAGCCTAGGGACAGGGGGGCAGCCCCAGCATTTT. This chain connects TRBV4-3 to TRBJ1-5; 11 positions match TRBD1. Germline loops: CDR1 LGHNA, CDR2 YSLEER. The CDR3 has 14 residues. V shed 4 bases, J shed 7 bases, and the junction held 3 bases outside the gene matches.